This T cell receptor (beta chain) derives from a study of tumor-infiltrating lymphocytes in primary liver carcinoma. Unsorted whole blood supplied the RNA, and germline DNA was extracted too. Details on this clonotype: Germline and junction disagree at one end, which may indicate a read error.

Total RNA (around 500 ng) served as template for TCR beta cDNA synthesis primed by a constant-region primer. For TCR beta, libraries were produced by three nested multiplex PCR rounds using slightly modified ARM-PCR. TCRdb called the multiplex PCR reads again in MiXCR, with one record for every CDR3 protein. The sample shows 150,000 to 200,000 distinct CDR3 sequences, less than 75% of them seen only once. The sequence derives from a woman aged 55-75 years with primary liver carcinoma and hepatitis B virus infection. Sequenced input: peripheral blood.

In nucleotides, the CDR3 is TGTGCCAGCACGACTAGCGTGAGAGCAGATACGCATTATTTT. As protein: CASTTSVRADTHYF. The chain couples TRBV28 to TRBJ2-3; 8 positions match TRBD2. The germline gives CDR1 MDHEN, CDR2 SYDVKM. The CDR3 contains 14 residues.